The T cell receptor (beta chain) under discussion was sequenced for a study of blood T cell repertoires in COVID-19. At the level of the study: From the United States, Italy and Spain came samples of acute and convalescent COVID-19. The analysed material was cDNA or gDNA that came from T cells, B-cell-depleted T cells, or PBMCs.

In the original processing: The authors estimated nucleated cell counts from reference gene primer amplification. Using immunoSEQ multiplex PCR, the repertoire was profiled, and TCRdb retains in-frame clones only, with some absent. The DNA was the basis for D and trimming; V, J and clone size are from that table. The sample includes approximately 250,000 clones, about nine tenths of them seen just once. CDR3 length: 12 amino acids. V lost 5 bases to trimming and J lost 8 bases; unmatched junction nucleotides: 2. Germline-derived CDR1 and CDR2 are MDHEN and SYDVKM. This clone was counted only a few times.

Sequencing was done on a sample of peripheral blood. The sequence derives from a woman aged 60-70 years who had recovered from COVID-19. The V gene is TRBV28, the J gene TRBJ1-4; TRBD1 aligns across 7 bases. As DNA, the CDR3 is TGTGCCAGCAGTGACAGGGCCGAAAAACTGTTTTTT. It translates to CASSDRAEKLFF. The full variable domain, completed using reference TRBV28 and TRBJ1-4, is DVKVTQSSRYLVKRTGEKVFLECVQDMDHENMFWYRQDPGLGLRLIYFSYDVKMKEKGDIPEGYSVSREKKERFSLILESASTNQTSMYLCASSDRAEKLFFGSGTQLSVL.